This T cell receptor (beta chain) is drawn from a study of a mutant IDH1 vaccine in newly diagnosed glioma. The protocol was immunoSEQ multiplex PCR, while the TCRdb copy is restricted to in-frame clones and leaves out a portion. This table has roughly 30,000 clones, about 90% appearing once. Points on this clone: Its specificity is not known.

Indicated time point: week 5, during vaccination. Alongside topical imiquimod, each dose of vaccine comprised 300 ug of mutant IDH1 20-mer peptide. CDR1 is SQVTM, CDR2 ANQGSEA, per germline. The V gene end was trimmed by 4 bases and the J gene end by 5 bases; junction bases not matched to a gene: 7. This CDR3 is 16 amino acids long. The V and J genes are TRBV29-1 and TRBJ2-3, with TRBD2 identical over 15 bases. The sequenced sample was PBMCs, obtained from a glioma patient whose treatment included an IDH1 peptide vaccine. The TCR was taken from a young man with glioma. This CDR3 is CSVVSGLAGGIDTQYF. CDR3 nucleotides: TGCAGCGTTGTATCGGGACTAGCGGGAGGAATAGATACGCAGTATTTT.